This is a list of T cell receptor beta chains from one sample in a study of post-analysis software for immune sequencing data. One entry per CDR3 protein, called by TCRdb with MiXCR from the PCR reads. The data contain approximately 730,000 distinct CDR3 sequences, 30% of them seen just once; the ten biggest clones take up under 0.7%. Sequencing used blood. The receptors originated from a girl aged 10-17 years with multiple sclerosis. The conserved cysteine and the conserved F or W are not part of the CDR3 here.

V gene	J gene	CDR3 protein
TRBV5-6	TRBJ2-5	ASSSVKEGLTGGKKTQY
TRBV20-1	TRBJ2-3	SARAGASTDTQY
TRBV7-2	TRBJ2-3	ASSLNGGKTDTQY
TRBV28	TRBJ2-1	ASSLSVDLYNEQF
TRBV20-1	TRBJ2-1	STRDALHGRYEQF
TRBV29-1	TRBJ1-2	SATFPSTEDYGYT
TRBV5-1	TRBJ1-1	ASSFRGQYTEAF
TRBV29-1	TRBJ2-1	SLERINEQF
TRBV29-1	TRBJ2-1	SVRRNLRNEQF
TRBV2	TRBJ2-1	ASKGPSGGRASDNEQF
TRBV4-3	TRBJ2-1	ASSQDRGAGSEQF
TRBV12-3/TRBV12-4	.	ASSLGTGFLPGTQY
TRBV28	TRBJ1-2	ASSPLGREGYT
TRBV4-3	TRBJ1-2	ASSLHSLHT
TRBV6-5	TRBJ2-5	ASRYRTGQETQY
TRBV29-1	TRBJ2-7	SVLRQGVNEQY
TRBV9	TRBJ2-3	ASSAQVTDTQY
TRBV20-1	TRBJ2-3	STDWRSTDTQY
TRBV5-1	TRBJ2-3	ASSLGSEADTQY
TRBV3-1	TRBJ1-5	ASSLGQYSNQPQH
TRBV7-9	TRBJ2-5	ASSLGLVETQY
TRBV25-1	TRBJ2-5	ASSEYSQVQETQY
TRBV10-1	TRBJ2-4	ASSELPGQGPMAKNIQY
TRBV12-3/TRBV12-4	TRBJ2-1	ASTPRAGVAYNEQF
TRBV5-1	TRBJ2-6	ASSLARAISGANVLT
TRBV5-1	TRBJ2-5	ASRAGLADSNEQY
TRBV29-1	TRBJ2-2	SVPGSGELF
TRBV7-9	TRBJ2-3	ASSIPRSDTQY
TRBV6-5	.	ASSYGATETQY
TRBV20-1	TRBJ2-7	SAPGGTRYEQY
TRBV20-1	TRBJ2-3	SAGGLSTDTQY
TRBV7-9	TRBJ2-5	ASSLGQGKGTQY